The T cell receptor beta chain under discussion was sequenced for a study of T-cell memory formation after mild COVID-19. Germline lookup yields CDR1 DFQATT and CDR2 SNEGSKA (reference sequence). The V segment lost 5 bases and the J segment 2 bases; nucleotides outside the gene matches: 4. CDR3 length equals 13 residues. TCRdb itself ran the 5' RACE reads through MiXCR, one entry per CDR3 protein. Seen here are fewer than 500,000 distinct CDR3 sequences, 20% to 30% observed once, and the top ten hold around an eighth. The source of this sequence is an adult woman who had mild COVID-19 (a few samples of this study predate the infection). Cell type and time point are not known. Sample: PBMCs or a T cell subset sorted from them (not recorded which). This rearrangement joins TRBV20-1 to TRBJ2-7; 9 bases align to TRBD2. CDR3 bases: TGCAGTGCTCCGGCTAGCGGGGCCTACGAGCAGTACTTC. Protein sequence: CSAPASGAYEQYF.